Listed below are T cell receptor beta chains from one sample, sequenced in a study of blood T cell repertoires in COVID-19. Method: immunoSEQ multiplex PCR; TCRdb's copy keeps in-frame clones and lacks some. The sample carries about 150,000 clones, around 80% recorded once. Source material: peripheral blood. These receptors all stem from a man in his sixties with acute or convalescent COVID-19. Each CDR3 is given with its conserved first and last residue. The order of the fields is D gene, V gene, clone size, J gene, CDR3 DNA, CDR3 protein. D genes are given only for firm matches. Some rows mark clone size as missing; the rest say once, few, many or name a class of expanded clone.

D: TRBD2; V: TRBV6-2/TRBV6-3; size: .; J: TRBJ2-1; DNA: TGTGCCAGCACCCCCGGGAGCGGGGGCCCGTCTGAGCAGTTCTTC; CDR3: CASTPGSGGPSEQFF
D: TRBD1; V: TRBV4-3; size: .; J: TRBJ2-7; DNA: TGCGCCAGCAGCCATACCGGGACAGGGGATGACGAGCAGTACTTC; CDR3: CASSHTGTGDDEQYF
D: .; V: TRBV4-3; size: .; J: TRBJ2-7; DNA: TGCGCCAGCAGCCAAGATACGGGCGGGATCAACGAGCAGTACTTC; CDR3: CASSQDTGGINEQYF
D: .; V: TRBV7-3; size: few; J: TRBJ1-5; DNA: TGTGCCAGCAGCCGGGGGGCCGGTCAGCCCCAGCATTTT; CDR3: CASSRGAGQPQHF
D: .; V: TRBV29-1; size: few; J: TRBJ2-1; DNA: TGCAGCCTCAACACAGGGCGGCGCGGTGAGCAGTTCTTC; CDR3: CSLNTGRRGEQFF
D: .; V: TRBV2; size: once; J: TRBJ1-5; DNA: TGTGCCAGCAGTGAAGAGACAGATCAGCCCCAGCATTTT; CDR3: CASSEETDQPQHF
D: .; V: TRBV3-1/TRBV3-2; size: .; J: TRBJ2-6; DNA: TGTGCCAGCACCCCAGGGTACTCTGGGGCCAACGTCCTGACTTTC; CDR3: CASTPGYSGANVLTF
D: .; V: TRBV6-4; size: .; J: TRBJ2-2; DNA: TGTGCCAGCAGATCTGAGGGTTGGGGTTCCGGGGAGCTGTTTTTT; CDR3: CASRSEGWGSGELFF
D: .; V: TRBV7-9; size: .; J: TRBJ2-7; DNA: TGTGCCAGCAGCTTAGGAGAGGGCGAGCAGTACTTC; CDR3: CASSLGEGEQYF
D: .; V: TRBV4-3; size: .; J: TRBJ2-2; DNA: TGCGCCAGCAGCCCAGGGGTCCAGGGTACGAACACCGGGGAGCTGTTTTTT; CDR3: CASSPGVQGTNTGELFF
D: .; V: TRBV10-2; size: once; J: TRBJ2-2; DNA: TGCGCCAGCACCAGGACATTCGACACCGGGGAGCTGTTTTTT; CDR3: CASTRTFDTGELFF
D: .; V: TRBV3-1/TRBV3-2; size: .; J: TRBJ2-5; DNA: TGTGCCAGCAGCCAAGTTCCAGGTGGAGGGGAGACCCAGTACTTC; CDR3: CASSQVPGGGETQYF
D: .; V: TRBV9; size: .; J: TRBJ2-2; DNA: TGTGCCAGCAGCGTAGCGGGGGGACACGCCGGGGAGCTGTTTTTT; CDR3: CASSVAGGHAGELFF
D: .; V: TRBV19; size: .; J: TRBJ1-1; DNA: TGTGCCAGTAGTATGGGAACAGGGAAGGACACTGAAGCTTTCTTT; CDR3: CASSMGTGKDTEAFF
D: TRBD1; V: TRBV29-1; size: once; J: TRBJ1-2; DNA: TGCAGCGTTTGGGGGACAGTCTATGGCTACACCTTC; CDR3: CSVWGTVYGYTF
D: TRBD1; V: TRBV20-1; size: .; J: TRBJ1-5; DNA: TGCAGTGCTAGTGCCCCCAGGGGGCAGGGTCAGCCCCAGCATTTT; CDR3: CSASAPRGQGQPQHF
D: TRBD2; V: TRBV5-4; size: few; J: TRBJ2-3; DNA: TGTGCCAGCAGCGCCAGGCGGGCTAGCGGTTCGGTAGATACGCAGTATTTT; CDR3: CASSARRASGSVDTQYF
D: TRBD1; V: TRBV6-6; size: .; J: TRBJ2-2; DNA: TGTGCCAGCAGTCGGGACAGGTGGGCCGGGGAGCTGTTTTTT; CDR3: CASSRDRWAGELFF
D: TRBD2; V: TRBV3-1/TRBV3-2; size: .; J: TRBJ2-3; DNA: TGTGCCAGCAGCCAAGATGTTGGGGGGAGGGGAGATACGCAGTATTTT; CDR3: CASSQDVGGRGDTQYF
D: .; V: TRBV6-5; size: .; J: TRBJ2-5; DNA: TGTGCCAGCAGTTACTCGAACAGCCAAGAGACCCAGTACTTC; CDR3: CASSYSNSQETQYF
D: .; V: TRBV12-5; size: once; J: TRBJ2-1; DNA: TGTGCTAGTGGTTTGGGACAAGGCCCCTACAATGAGCAGTTCTTC; CDR3: CASGLGQGPYNEQFF
D: .; V: TRBV4-2; size: .; J: TRBJ1-6; DNA: TGTGCCAGCAGCCAAGAGCGGCCCTCACCCCTCCACTTT; CDR3: CASSQERPSPLHF
D: .; V: TRBV6-5; size: .; J: TRBJ1-1; DNA: TGTGCCAGCACTTTAGCAGGGGCCGGGAACACTGAAGCTTTCTTT; CDR3: CASTLAGAGNTEAFF
D: .; V: TRBV6-5; size: few; J: TRBJ2-3; DNA: TGTGCCATCGCGCCGAGCGGGCGTAGGGATACGCAGTATTTT; CDR3: CAIAPSGRRDTQYF
D: .; V: TRBV19; size: .; J: TRBJ1-2; DNA: TGTGCCAGTAGAAGAACAGCAGCCGTAGGCTACACCTTC; CDR3: CASRRTAAVGYTF
D: .; V: TRBV11-1; size: .; J: TRBJ2-7; DNA: TGTGCCAGCAGCTTAGAAACAGACCCCTCCTACGAGCAGTACTTC; CDR3: CASSLETDPSYEQYF
D: .; V: TRBV7-8; size: .; J: TRBJ2-3; DNA: TGTGCCAGCAGCTCAAGGTCGGGTAGATCAAGCACAGATACGCAGTATTTT; CDR3: CASSSRSGRSSTDTQYF
D: TRBD1; V: TRBV30; size: .; J: TRBJ1-1; DNA: TGTGCCTGGAGGGCAAAGGGGGCAGAGGACACTGAAGCTTTCTTT; CDR3: CAWRAKGAEDTEAFF
D: TRBD2; V: TRBV7-9; size: .; J: TRBJ2-5; DNA: TGTGCCAGCAGCTTTCTAGCGGGAGGGCTAGGTGAGACCCAGTACTTC; CDR3: CASSFLAGGLGETQYF
D: .; V: TRBV7-3; size: .; J: TRBJ2-5; DNA: TGTGCCAGCAGCTCCGGCCCGGGGCAAGAGACCCAGTACTTC; CDR3: CASSSGPGQETQYF
D: .; V: TRBV4-3; size: .; J: TRBJ2-7; DNA: TGCGCCAGCAGCCAAATTCGACTAGACGGGAAGCAGTACTTC; CDR3: CASSQIRLDGKQYF
D: .; V: TRBV7-2; size: .; J: TRBJ1-4; DNA: TGTGCCAGCAGCTTGAACGGGGGGACTAGTGAAAAACTGTTTTTT; CDR3: CASSLNGGTSEKLFF
D: TRBD1; V: TRBV2; size: .; J: TRBJ1-5; DNA: TGTGCCAGCAGCCTCGGACAGGGGGCTCAGCCCCAGCATTTT; CDR3: CASSLGQGAQPQHF
D: .; V: TRBV7-2; size: .; J: TRBJ2-7; DNA: TGTGCCAGCAGCCGCGCCAGGGACGAGCAGTACTTC; CDR3: CASSRARDEQYF
D: .; V: TRBV18; size: .; J: TRBJ1-3; DNA: TGTGCCAGCTCACCTGACATCTACTCTGGAAACACCATATATTTT; CDR3: CASSPDIYSGNTIYF
D: .; V: TRBV7-2; size: .; J: TRBJ1-1; DNA: TGTGCCAGCAGCTCCAGGTCCTACATGAACACTGAAGCTTTCTTT; CDR3: CASSSRSYMNTEAFF
D: TRBD1; V: TRBV3-1/TRBV3-2; size: .; J: TRBJ1-2; DNA: TGTGCCAGCAGCCAAGATATCCTCCGGACAGGAAACGGCTACACCTTC; CDR3: CASSQDILRTGNGYTF
D: TRBD1; V: TRBV20-1; size: .; J: TRBJ2-5; DNA: TGCAGTGCTAGTCTGTCCGGGACAGGACTATTCATGCAAGAGACCCAGTACTTC; CDR3: CSASLSGTGLFMQETQYF
D: .; V: TRBV5-4; size: few; J: TRBJ1-2; DNA: TGTGCCAGCAGCTTGGCGGGCAGAGGGTACTATGGCTACACCTTC; CDR3: CASSLAGRGYYGYTF
D: .; V: TRBV19; size: .; J: TRBJ1-5; DNA: TGTGCCAGTAACACAAATAGCAATCAGCCCCAGCATTTT; CDR3: CASNTNSNQPQHF
D: TRBD1; V: TRBV10-3; size: few; J: TRBJ1-1; DNA: TGTGCCATCAGTGAGTCGAAACAGGGGGACGGGGCTTTCTTT; CDR3: CAISESKQGDGAFF
D: .; V: TRBV9; size: .; J: TRBJ2-6; DNA: TGTGCCAGCAGCGTAGAGAGAGCTGGGGCCAACGTCCTGACTTTC; CDR3: CASSVERAGANVLTF
D: .; V: TRBV25-1; size: .; J: TRBJ1-4; DNA: TGTGCCAGCAGTGAAAGTGGAGCAGGGTATGAAAAACTGTTTTTT; CDR3: CASSESGAGYEKLFF
D: .; V: TRBV19; size: once; J: TRBJ1-4; DNA: TGTGCCAGTAGTATTAGGGGTGCAACTAATGAAAAACTGTTTTTT; CDR3: CASSIRGATNEKLFF
D: TRBD1; V: TRBV28; size: .; J: TRBJ1-2; DNA: TGTGCCAGCAGTCCGGACAGGGTACATGGCTACACCTTC; CDR3: CASSPDRVHGYTF
D: TRBD1; V: TRBV7-9; size: .; J: TRBJ2-7; DNA: TGTGCCAGCAGCTTTCTGCAGGGGGCGGCCAGATCCTACGAGCAGTACTTC; CDR3: CASSFLQGAARSYEQYF
D: .; V: TRBV10-3; size: .; J: TRBJ1-2; DNA: TGTGCCGCCTCTTCCCGGGGTACTAACTATGGCTACACCTTC; CDR3: CAASSRGTNYGYTF
D: .; V: TRBV5-4; size: .; J: TRBJ1-2; DNA: TGTGCCAGCTCGGACTCGGTCGGCTATGGCTACACCTTC; CDR3: CASSDSVGYGYTF
D: .; V: TRBV4-2; size: .; J: TRBJ2-7; DNA: TGTGCCAGCAGCCAAATTAAGGGGGCCTACGAGCAGTACTTC; CDR3: CASSQIKGAYEQYF
D: .; V: TRBV7-9; size: .; J: TRBJ2-3; DNA: TGTGCCAGCAGCTCTCGACTAGAGGCCACAGATACGCAGTATTTT; CDR3: CASSSRLEATDTQYF
D: TRBD2; V: TRBV7-9; size: once; J: TRBJ2-7; DNA: TGTGCCAGCAGCTGGACTAGCGGTGCAATGGACGAGCAGTACTTC; CDR3: CASSWTSGAMDEQYF
D: .; V: TRBV3-1/TRBV3-2; size: once; J: TRBJ1-2; DNA: TGTGCCAGCAGCCAAGTCTGGGAGGGCTACACCTTC; CDR3: CASSQVWEGYTF
D: .; V: TRBV28; size: .; J: TRBJ1-4; DNA: TGTGCCAGCAGTTTAGCGGGTGTAGATAATGAAAAACTGTTTTTT; CDR3: CASSLAGVDNEKLFF
D: TRBD1; V: TRBV9; size: .; J: TRBJ2-3; DNA: TGTGCCAGCAGCTCCCGACAGGGATCAGATACGCAGTATTTT; CDR3: CASSSRQGSDTQYF
D: .; V: TRBV12-3/TRBV12-4; size: .; J: TRBJ2-3; DNA: TGTGCCAGCAGACCGACAGCGTCAGATACGCAGTATTTT; CDR3: CASRPTASDTQYF
D: .; V: TRBV2; size: .; J: TRBJ1-2; DNA: TGTGCCAGCAGAGCGGGAGGCGGCTACACCTTC; CDR3: CASRAGGGYTF
D: .; V: TRBV19; size: .; J: TRBJ1-5; DNA: TGTGCCAGTAGTATCTCTCGGGGGTCGCAGCCCCAGCATTTT; CDR3: CASSISRGSQPQHF
D: TRBD1; V: TRBV5-3; size: .; J: TRBJ1-6; DNA: TGTGCCAGAAGCCTACCGGGACAGGGCGCCGGAGGTTCACCCCTCCACTTT; CDR3: CARSLPGQGAGGSPLHF
D: .; V: TRBV27; size: .; J: TRBJ2-3; DNA: TGTGCCAGCAGTTTCAGAGCGCTGAGCACAGATACGCAGTATTTT; CDR3: CASSFRALSTDTQYF